Shown below are 8 T cell receptor beta chains from a single sample sequenced in a study of T cells after yellow fever vaccination. One entry per CDR3 protein results from TCRdb running MiXCR on the 5' RACE reads. The table lists more than 95,000 distinct CDR3 sequences, around 7.4% of them singletons. Sequencing was performed on CD4+ T cells sorted from PBMCs, taken more than 8 days after the first yellow fever vaccination. Source of these receptors: a man between 18 and 35 years old who received the YFV17D yellow fever vaccine.

This clonotype has ten or more counts. The V call is TRBV27, the J call TRBJ2-2; maybe TRBD1 (6 bases). CDR1 is MNHEY, CDR2 SMNVEV, per germline (reference sequence). Trimming stripped 4 bases from V and 7 bases from J, with 22 bases between. This CDR3 comprises 17 residues. In DNA form, the CDR3 reads TGTGCCAGCAGTTCGCCGGAAACAGGGATGGGCGGCGGGGAGCTGTTTTTT. Its translation: CASSSPETGMGGGELFF.

Comments on this clonotype: The junction shows a germline mismatch at one end, possibly a read error. The chain couples TRBV7-2 to TRBJ1-3, with D possibly matching TRBD1 (6 bases). CDR3 length: 16 residues. Germline V gene sequence: CDR1 SGHTA, CDR2 FQGNSA. This CDR3 reads CASSPVGGSSGNTIYF. The CDR3 DNA reads as TGTGCCAGCAGCCCCGTGGGGGGCAGCTCTGGTAACACCATATATTTT. Full variable domain (missing parts from reference TRBV7-2 and TRBJ1-3): GAGVSQSPSNKVTEKGKDVELRCDPISGHTALYWYRQSLGQGLEFLIYFQGNSAPDKSGLPSDRFSAERTGGSVSTLTIQRTQQEDSAVYLCASSPVGGSSGNTIYFGEGSWLTVV.

This clonotype has at least ten counts. V gene TRBV6-5 combines with J gene TRBJ1-5, with D unclear. V was clipped by 1 base and J by 5 bases, with 6 bases between them. This CDR3 comprises 13 residues. Germline V lookup: CDR1 MNHEY, CDR2 SVGAGI. CDR3 DNA: TGTGCCAGCAGTTACTTTCGGGATCAGCCCCAGCATTTT. Its translation: CASSYFRDQPQHF.

This clonotype has more than one count but fewer than ten. The chain recombines TRBV5-1 with TRBJ2-3; TRBD1 is a possible D gene (5 bases). Germline-derived CDR1 and CDR2 are SGHRS and YFSETQ. The CDR3 length is 15 residues. Trimming stripped 3 bases from V and 0 bases from J, with 11 bases between. CDR3 in amino acids: CASSWGGPSTDTQYF. The CDR3 bases are TGCGCCAGCAGCTGGGGCGGACCTAGCACAGATACGCAGTATTTT.

In its sample, this clonotype was seen a few times. The V call is TRBV10-3, the J call TRBJ2-7, with TRBD2 matching over 7 bases. The CDR3 totals 13 residues. After removal of 3 bases from V and 3 bases from J, the junction contained 2 bases not matched to a gene. From germline, CDR1 is ENHRY and CDR2 SYGVKD. The CDR3 region is CAISEVAGYEQYF. CDR3 coding DNA: TGTGCCATCAGTGAAGTAGCGGGCTACGAGCAGTACTTC.

As concerns this clonotype: This may arise from a read error, as a much more abundant clone is one base away. V usage is TRBV4-2 and J usage is TRBJ2-2; weak D call: TRBD2 (7 bases). From germline, CDR1 is LGHNA and CDR2 YNFKEQ. CDR3 length: 14 residues. The CDR3 nucleotides read TGTGTCAGCTCCCGGGGGGCGGTCACCGGGGAGCTGTTTTTT. This codes for CVSSRGAVTGELFF.

This clonotype was observed a few times. The rearrangement links TRBV2 to TRBJ2-2; the match to TRBD2 covers 7 bases. This CDR3 is built from 14 residues. Germline CDR1 is SNHLY and CDR2 is FYNNEI. V shed 10 bases and J 6 bases; nucleotides not matched to a gene: 11. CDR3 amino acids: CATLLGLAAGELFF. Here the CDR3 DNA reads TGTGCCACCCTCCTGGGTCTAGCGGCCGGGGAGCTGTTTTTT.

Details on this clonotype: A single base separates this from a much larger clone, so it may be a read error. The chain has TRBV7-2 and TRBJ1-5; tentatively, D is TRBD1 (5 bases). Germline assignment: CDR1 SGHTA and CDR2 FQGNSA. The CDR3 sequence is 14 residues long. The CDR3 DNA follows: TGTGCCAGCAGCTCAAACAGAGGGGAGCAGCACCAGCATTTT. Residues: CASSSNRGEQHQHF.